This T cell receptor (beta chain) was sequenced in a study of OX40 agonist ivuxolimab in advanced cancers. Study-wide points: Part of the nonresponder group also had normalized T-cell clonal expansion that was low.

Unmatched junction bases numbered 4, after V lost 4 bases and J lost 2 bases. Germline loops: CDR1 MNHEY, CDR2 SMNVEV (reference sequence). This CDR3 comprises 14 residues. Clones were sequenced by immunoSEQ multiplex PCR, and TCRdb holds only the in-frame ones, with some missing. The sample includes 55,000 to 65,000 clones, about 90% of them seen just once. This clone was picked up one time. Its antigen is not identified. Patients with autoimmune history or systemic immunosuppression were excluded. This clonotype originated in an adult with an advanced solid tumor such as melanoma, head and neck, liver or kidney cancer. The sample was CD4+ or CD8+ T cells sorted from blood, taken in a trial of the OX40 agonist ivuxolimab. The chain joins TRBV27 to TRBJ2-5; 7 nucleotides match TRBD1. The CDR3 loop reads CASSSWDRQETQYF. The DNA of the CDR3 is TGTGCCAGCAGTTCCTGGGACAGACAAGAGACCCAGTACTTC.